The table lists the clone carrying this T cell receptor beta chain with a few counts. Its antigen is still unknown. These data originate in a study of T-cell memory formation after mild COVID-19. Findings of the study overall: Mainly in CM and EM were contracting CD4+ clones; CD8+ were in EMRA. The study found balanced CD4/CD8 in clones contracting day 15 to 85 and a CD4+ lean in later expanders. There was no confirmation that second-wave clones peaking on day 37 were SARS-CoV-2 specific.

One entry per CDR3 protein, called by TCRdb with MiXCR from the 5' RACE reads. The data show 130,000 to 150,000 distinct CDR3 sequences, about 19% seen once. Germline V lookup: CDR1 SGHRS, CDR2 YFSETQ. Germline trimming cut 5 bases from V and 3 bases from J; bases unmatched to any gene: 6. The length of the CDR3 is 14 residues. This rearrangement joins TRBV5-1 to TRBJ2-3, with 7 positions matching TRBD2. The sequenced material came from PBMCs or a T cell subset sorted from them (not recorded which). The receptor's source is an adult woman who had mild COVID-19 (a few samples of this study predate the infection). Cell type and time point are not known. The CDR3 loop is CASSSAGATDTQYF. The CDR3 DNA reads as TGCGCCAGCAGTAGCGCGGGAGCAACAGATACGCAGTATTTT.